The rows below give T cell receptor beta chains drawn from one sample of a study of T cell changes during pregnancy in multiple sclerosis. TCRdb's table, derived via immunoSEQ multiplex PCR, lists solely in-frame clones and lacks some. Of nearly 110,000 clones in the sample, around 90% are singletons; the top ten hold roughly 1.6%. The source was peripheral blood, collected before pregnancy. The receptors were sampled from a female donor with multiple sclerosis, enrolled in a pregnancy study. CDR3s include the opening cysteine and the closing phenylalanine or tryptophan. Size is omitted from some rows. Given values are once, few, many or a class for expanded clones.

.	TRBV5-5	CASSRLAAPNQPQHF
.	TRBV27	CASSRWGPHGYTF
.	TRBV11-3	CASSLAPLTVHEQYF
.	TRBV15	CATTAGASTGELFF
.	TRBV7-2	CASSLNPGHNSIQYF
.	TRBV6-5	CASSPRAEAEQFF
.	TRBV11-2	CASSSMSSGELFF
.	TRBV11-2	CASSFGQGRADTQYF
once	TRBV5-5	CASSVDPQGSLQYF
once	TRBV4-1	CASSLVGGSSYEQYF
.	TRBV30	CAWSRSISSEDGYTF
.	TRBV9	CASSVDGSSYEQYF
.	TRBV6-1	CASSARNTGELFF
.	TRBV9	CASSTNLGHPRNTGELFF
.	TRBV15	CATSRGLAGGPNTDTQYF
.	TRBV11-1	CASSLAGPSSGGYTF
.	TRBV19	CASSIRRRGGNNEQFF
.	TRBV18	CASSPRGQALNYNSPLHF
.	TRBV9	CASSVGDSTDTQYF
once	TRBV2	CATARLAGGTDTQYF
.	TRBV28	CASSSSYEQYF
.	TRBV27	CASSLGQGVNQPQHF
.	TRBV5-1	CASRHNPGSDTQYF
.	TRBV29-1	CTISGVTGELFF
.	TRBV7-9	CASSLAPENSPLHF
once	TRBV5-1	CASSGGQVNTEAFF
.	TRBV5-1	CASSPGTGGSYEQYF
.	TRBV23-1	CAILGTGTQYF
.	TRBV5-1	CASSRVGQGGYETQYF
.	TRBV5-1	CASSLGPVEAGELFF
.	TRBV7-9	CASRQTGAYEQYF
.	TRBV14	CASSHIDIQYF
.	TRBV6-5	CASSYSAGAVYNEQFF
.	TRBV7-3	CASSWPDRGPGYGYTF
.	TRBV7-9	CASSPGISSGNTIYF
.	TRBV2	CASRASGTESNQPQHF